Shown below are 26 T cell receptor beta chains from a single sample sequenced in a study of T cells after yellow fever vaccination. TCRdb re-called the 5' RACE reads with MiXCR, one entry per CDR3 protein. The sample has approximately 22,000 distinct CDR3 sequences, 5.2% seen once; the top ten hold 20%. The sequencing here drew on PBMCs, either bulk or a sorted T-cell subset (CD4+, CD8+, memory, or dextramer-sorted; not recorded which), taken more than 40 days after the first yellow fever vaccination. The receptor source for this set is a young man who received the YFV17D yellow fever vaccine.

This clonotype was observed at least ten times. The genes are TRBV19 and TRBJ2-1; TRBD2 matches 7 bases. Trimming took 6 bases from V and 4 from J; bases not matched to a gene: 6. From germline, CDR1 is LNHDA and CDR2 SQIVND (reference sequence). CDR3 length: 14 residues. For the CDR3, the DNA is TGTGCCAGTAGCAGCGGGGTACCTTACAATGAGCAGTTCTTC. This sequence encodes CASSSGVPYNEQFF.

At least ten counts were recorded for this clonotype. The CDR3 DNA reads as TGTGCCAGCAGCCAATGGGACAATTTAGGCACTGAAGCTTTCTTT. Translated: CASSQWDNLGTEAFF. The rearrangement uses TRBV16 and TRBJ1-1; perhaps TRBD1 as D (6 bases). CDR1 is KGHSY, CDR2 FQNENV, per germline. There are 15 residues in the CDR3. Trimming cost V 1 base and J 4 bases, with 13 bases left between them.

This clonotype was picked up many times. The chain combines TRBV7-2 with TRBJ2-2, with D perhaps TRBD2 (6 bases). CDR1 is SGHTA, CDR2 FQGNSA, per germline. This CDR3 spans 13 amino acids. V was pared by 2 bases and J by 6 bases, with 7 bases between. The CDR3 spells CASSLWGAGELFF. The CDR3 region has the DNA TGTGCCAGCAGCTTATGGGGGGCCGGGGAGCTGTTTTTT.

This clonotype has at least ten counts. The chain carries TRBV6-2 or TRBV6-3 and TRBJ2-7; the D is unclear. Trimming left V 6 bases short and J 4 bases short, with 10 bases between. Germline values: CDR1 MNHEY, CDR2 SVGEGT. This CDR3 region has 12 residues. The CDR3 DNA is TGTGCCAGCAGCAGAGCGAGTTACGAGCAGTACGTC. Amino acids: CASSRASYEQYV.

This clonotype was seen many times. V gene TRBV7-3 combines with J gene TRBJ1-1, with TRBD1 as a possible D gene (5 bases). The CDR3 spans 13 residues. The V end was cut by 6 bases, the J end by 4 bases, with 12 bases between. Germline values: CDR1 SGHTA, CDR2 FQGTGA. As DNA, the CDR3 is TGTGCCAGCAGTCCAGGGTGGGGCACTGAAGCTTTCTTT. Translation: CASSPGWGTEAFF.

This clonotype was picked up many times. V is TRBV10-3 and J is TRBJ2-7; possible D gene TRBD2, 6 bases. The CDR3 spans 12 residues. The germline CDR1 and CDR2 sequences are ENHRY and SYGVKD. Deletions cut 2 bases from V and 9 bases from J, with 11 bases between. Here the CDR3 reads CAISEPLRGQYF. The DNA of the CDR3 is TGTGCCATCAGTGAGCCCTTGCGGGGGCAGTACTTC.

The table lists this clonotype with many counts. V gene TRBV28 combines with J gene TRBJ2-5, with 8 bases aligning to TRBD2. This CDR3 spans 14 amino acids. Per the germline V gene, CDR1 is MDHEN and CDR2 is SYDVKM. Trimming took 5 bases from V and 1 from J; bases not matched to a gene: 3. The CDR3 sequence: CASSLLAAQETQYF. CDR3 nucleotides: TGTGCCAGCAGTCTACTAGCGGCCCAAGAGACCCAGTACTTC.

Many counts were recorded for this clonotype. The chain couples TRBV5-1 to TRBJ2-1; TRBD1 matches 10 bases. Germline V CDR1 and CDR2: SGHRS, YFSETQ. The junction had 4 bases not matched to a gene; V was cut back by 5 bases and J by 2 bases. The CDR3 is 15 amino acids. The CDR3 sequence is CASSPGQGAYNEQFF. In DNA form, the CDR3 reads TGCGCCAGCAGTCCCGGACAGGGGGCCTACAATGAGCAGTTCTTC.

This clonotype was counted ten times or more. The J gene is TRBJ1-2, the V gene TRBV7-9; D may be TRBD1 (5 bases). Germline V gene sequence: CDR1 SEHNR, CDR2 FQNEAQ (reference sequence). CDR3 length equals 13 residues. V was cut by 8 bases and J by 4 bases, with 14 bases left in between. CDR3 in DNA: TGTGCCAGCGGACAAGGACTTGGCTATGGCTACACCTTC. Translation: CASGQGLGYGYTF.

The sample holds many counts of this clonotype. The CDR3 here is CASSSGGRVDTQYF. The CDR3 bases are TGTGCCAGCTCTAGCGGGGGGCGCGTAGATACGCAGTATTTT. The J gene is TRBJ2-3, the V gene TRBV7-3; 11 bases fit TRBD2. Germline trimming cut 8 bases from V and 5 bases from J; bases unmatched to any gene: 6. CDR1 and CDR2 from the germline V gene are SGHTA and FQGTGA. This CDR3 is 14 amino acids long.

This clonotype was observed at least ten times. The genes are TRBV12-3 or TRBV12-4 and TRBJ2-6, with no clear D. Trimming took 8 bases from V and 4 from J, leaving 9 bases between them. The CDR3 consists of 13 residues. CDR3: CASAGGGANVLTF. The CDR3 bases are TGTGCCAGCGCTGGCGGAGGGGCCAACGTCCTGACTTTC.

This clonotype was detected ten times or more. This rearrangement joins TRBV7-2 to TRBJ1-1, with no clear D. The length of the CDR3 is 14 residues. V shed 5 bases and J shed 1 base, with 11 bases lying between them. Germline CDR1 is SGHTA and CDR2 is FQGNSA. The CDR3 DNA sequence: TGTGCCAGCAGCCCCCAATCACCGAACACTGAAGCTTTCTTT. This gives the protein CASSPQSPNTEAFF.

The table lists this clonotype with many counts. V usage is TRBV5-1 and J usage is TRBJ1-3; D remains unclear. The length of the CDR3 is 17 residues. Trimming shortened V by 1 base and J by 0 bases, and 14 bases separated the two germline ends. Germline lookup yields CDR1 SGHRS and CDR2 YFSETQ. The CDR3 protein is CASSLNGDRSSGNTIYF. The CDR3 coding sequence is TGCGCCAGCAGCTTGAATGGGGATCGCAGCTCTGGAAACACCATATATTTT.

This clonotype was detected many times. The V and J genes are TRBV7-9 and TRBJ1-1, with D perhaps TRBD1 (5 bases). Trimming cost V 2 bases and J 3 bases, with 10 bases left between them. This CDR3 region has 14 residues. CDR1 and CDR2 from the germline V gene are SEHNR and FQNEAQ (reference sequence). CDR3 amino acids: CASSLYGRDTEAFF. The CDR3 DNA reads TGTGCCAGCAGCTTATATGGCAGGGACACTGAAGCTTTCTTT.

Many counts were recorded for this clonotype. The V and J genes are TRBV20-1 and TRBJ2-7; possible D gene TRBD2, 5 bases. This CDR3 is built from 14 residues. Germline assignment: CDR1 DFQATT and CDR2 SNEGSKA (reference sequence). Deletions cut 6 bases from V and 3 bases from J, with 18 bases between. The CDR3 is CSATDGPGDYEQYV. The CDR3 nucleotides are TGCAGTGCCACGGACGGACCCGGGGACTACGAGCAGTACGTC.

This clonotype showed up many times. This chain uses TRBV12-5 with TRBJ2-7; D gene ambiguous. CDR1 and CDR2 (germline): LGHNT, FRNRAP. There are 14 residues in the CDR3. The ends were cut back, 4 bases at V and 4 bases at J, with 14 bases in the middle. The CDR3 loop is CASGSTGSVYEQYF. CDR3 DNA sequence: TGTGCTAGTGGTTCGACCGGGTCCGTTTACGAGCAGTACTTC.

The chain combines TRBV4-2 with TRBJ1-1; no firm D call. CDR3 length equals 14 residues. Trimming took 0 bases from V and 1 from J, leaving 6 bases between them. The V gene's germline CDR1 is LGHNA and CDR2 YNFKEQ. CDR3 coding DNA: TGTGCCAGCAGCCAAGATTGGGGGAACACTGAAGCTTTCTTT. This encodes CASSQDWGNTEAFF.

This clonotype was seen repeatedly, ten times or more. This chain uses TRBV5-1 with TRBJ1-1; TRBD1 is a possible D gene (5 bases). Deletions cut 0 bases from V and 8 bases from J, with 11 bases between. The length of the CDR3 is 13 residues. Looked up from germline, CDR1 is SGHRS and CDR2 is YFSETQ. The CDR3 reads CASSLEGPREAFF. In nucleotides, the CDR3 is TGCGCCAGCAGCTTGGAGGGGCCTCGCGAAGCTTTCTTT.

This clonotype occurred many times. The V gene is TRBV5-1, the J gene TRBJ1-5, with TRBD1 as a possible D gene (5 bases). Germline CDR1 SGHRS, CDR2 YFSETQ. The V and J ends lost 4 bases and 1 base respectively, with 12 bases between them. The CDR3 covers 15 residues. The CDR3 DNA reads TGCGCCAGCAGCCCTGGGGACGGAAGCAATCAGCCCCAGCATTTT. Amino acids: CASSPGDGSNQPQHF. Full variable domain (outside the CDR3, taken from reference TRBV5-1 and TRBJ1-5): KAGVTQTPRYLIKTRGQQVTLSCSPISGHRSVSWYQQTPGQGLQFLFEYFSETQRNKGNFPGRFSGRQFSNSRSEMNVSTLELGDSALYLCASSPGDGSNQPQHFGDGTRLSIL.

This clonotype came up many times. V gene TRBV12-3 or TRBV12-4 combines with J gene TRBJ2-6; a possible D gene is TRBD1 (5 bases). V lost 7 bases to trimming and J lost 4 bases, with 14 bases between them. The CDR3 is made up of 15 amino acids. The CDR3 DNA is TGTGCCAGCACCGTAGGGGCGCGGGGGGCCAACGTCCTGACTTTC. Protein: CASTVGARGANVLTF.

The chain combines TRBV3-1 with TRBJ2-5; D gene unclear. The germline V and J ends were trimmed by 3 bases and 1 base, with 6 bases remaining between them. The CDR3 has 13 residues. Germline CDR1 is LGHDT and CDR2 is YNNKEL (reference sequence). CDR3 sequence: CASSQEIQETQYF. The CDR3 DNA reads as TGTGCCAGCAGCCAGGAGATCCAAGAGACCCAGTACTTC.

This clonotype came up many times. This sequence joins TRBV7-2 and TRBJ2-2; TRBD2 matches at 8 bases. The CDR3 runs 16 residues. The germline V gene encodes CDR1 SGHTA and CDR2 FQGNSA. Trimming removed 1 base from V and 3 bases from J; junction bases left unmatched: 4. Written as DNA, the CDR3 is TGTGCCAGCAGCTTAGATTCCGGGGGGGACACCGGGGAGCTGTTTTTT. Protein: CASSLDSGGDTGELFF.

The CDR3 region is CACTGWGYTF. For the CDR3, the DNA is TGTGCCTGTACAGGGTGGGGCTACACCTTC. The J gene is TRBJ1-2, the V gene TRBV11-3; maybe TRBD1 (6 bases). Per the germline V gene, CDR1 is SGHNT and CDR2 is YENEEA. The CDR3 covers 10 residues. Trimming removed 11 bases at V and 8 bases at J, with 12 bases between. The whole variable domain, remainder taken from reference TRBV11-3 and TRBJ1-2, is EAGVVQSPRYKIIEKKQPVAFWCNPISGHNTLYWYLQNLGQGPELLIRYENEEAVDDSQLPKDRFSAERLKGVDSTLKIQPAELGDSAVYLCACTGWGYTFGSGTRLTVV.

This clonotype was observed at least ten times. This rearrangement joins TRBV5-1 to TRBJ2-5, with a weak D call TRBD1 (5 bases). The length of the CDR3 is 17 residues. Germline V CDR1 and CDR2: SGHRS, YFSETQ. V was cut by 7 bases and J by 4 bases, with 26 bases left in between. The CDR3 here is CASAWALTGSGRETQYF. CDR3 sequence (DNA): TGCGCCAGCGCCTGGGCGCTCACAGGATCCGGGCGAGAGACCCAGTACTTC.

This clonotype was picked up many times. The V call is TRBV20-1, the J call TRBJ2-2; 7 bases match TRBD2. The trim removed 0 bases at V and 4 bases at J, leaving 2 bases unmatched. Germline CDR1 DFQATT, CDR2 SNEGSKA (reference sequence). This CDR3 comprises 14 residues. For the CDR3, the DNA is TGCAGTGCTAGAGAGGGGGGGATCACCGGGGAGCTGTTTTTT. This codes for CSAREGGITGELFF.

This clonotype showed up just a few times. The chain couples TRBV4-3 to TRBJ1-1; a possible D gene is TRBD1 (6 bases). V shed 0 bases and J shed 4 bases, with 12 bases lying between them. CDR1 and CDR2 from the germline V gene are LGHNA and YSLEER. This CDR3 is built from 15 residues. In DNA, the CDR3 is TGCGCCAGCAGCCAAGATGAATACAGGGTCACTGAAGCTTTCTTT. This encodes CASSQDEYRVTEAFF.